The clone carrying this TCR beta chain has more than one count but fewer than ten. What it binds is unknown. The entry originates in a study of OX40 agonist ivuxolimab in advanced cancers. Background on the study: Ivuxolimab, which is an agonistic anti-OX40 (CD134) antibody, was administered to the patients.

The germline gives CDR1 SSHAT, CDR2 FNYEAQ (reference sequence). The CDR3 contains 13 residues. V lost 2 bases and J lost 7, with 9 bases in between. Assay: immunoSEQ multiplex PCR; the TCRdb copy retains only in-frame clones and omits some. The data contain about 120,000 clones, 80% to 90% of them singletons. Study-wide results and limits: Certain nonresponders likewise exhibited a low normalized T-cell clonal expansion. At doses 0.1 to 3.0 mg/kg, CD4+ and CD8+ clones expanded.

Sequenced material: CD4+ or CD8+ T cells sorted from blood, taken in a trial of the OX40 agonist ivuxolimab. V is TRBV7-7 and J is TRBJ1-5, with a weak D call TRBD1 (6 bases). The TCR sequence derives from an adult with an advanced solid tumor such as melanoma, head and neck, liver or kidney cancer. The CDR3 DNA is TGTGCCAGCAGCTTATTCCAGGGGCAGCCCCAGCATTTT. This gives the protein CASSLFQGQPQHF.